Listed here are 22 T cell receptor beta chains from one sample, sequenced in a study of shared clonotypes between healthy human individuals. This table comes from immunoSEQ multiplex PCR, and its TCRdb copy is limited to in-frame clones, with some not included. The table includes millions of clones, roughly 95% detected once. Sequenced material: naive CD4+ T cells sorted from blood. Subset of the sample: CD45RA+ positively selected. These receptors were taken from a man between 18 and 29 years old in good health.

The J gene is TRBJ2-7, the V gene TRBV6-6; 7 bases match TRBD1. V was pared by 6 bases and J by 3 bases, with 8 bases of the junction left unmatched. The CDR3 spans 14 residues. Germline assignment: CDR1 MNHNY and CDR2 SVGAGI (reference sequence). DNA for the CDR3: TGTGCCAGCAGGCTCCGGGACAGTAGCTACGAGCAGTACTTC. This sequence encodes CASRLRDSSYEQYF.

The chain couples TRBV18 to TRBJ2-1; 11 nucleotides line up with TRBD1. Trimming took 3 bases from V and 9 from J; bases not matched to a gene: 7. This CDR3 has 15 amino acids. Germline lookup yields CDR1 KGHSH and CDR2 LQKENI. The CDR3 sequence: CASSPPGQGVGEQFF. CDR3 DNA: TGTGCCAGCTCACCGCCGGGACAGGGGGTTGGTGAGCAGTTCTTC.

The chain is built from TRBV27 and TRBJ2-4; D may be TRBD1 or TRBD2 (6 bases each). Germline lookup yields CDR1 MNHEY and CDR2 SMNVEV (reference sequence). Trimming took off 3 bases at V and 3 bases at J, with 9 bases between the two ends. The CDR3 contains 14 residues. The CDR3 sequence: CASSLEGGKNIQYF. The CDR3 DNA reads TGTGCCAGCAGTTTGGAGGGGGGCAAAAACATTCAGTACTTC.

The chain employs TRBV5-1 and TRBJ2-5; TRBD2 matches at 11 bases. Germline V gene sequence: CDR1 SGHRS, CDR2 YFSETQ. The CDR3 extends over 19 amino acids. V was pared by 4 bases and J by 7 bases, with 21 bases of the junction left unmatched. The CDR3 sequence: CASSRGARTSGLEGATQYF. CDR3 coding DNA: TGCGCCAGCAGCCGGGGGGCCCGGACTAGCGGGTTAGAAGGGGCGACCCAGTACTTC.

V is TRBV6-1 and J is TRBJ1-2; possible D gene TRBD1, 5 bases. Trimming shortened V by 5 bases and J by 6 bases, and 13 bases separated the two germline ends. This CDR3 has 13 residues. Looked up from germline, CDR1 is MNHNS and CDR2 is SASEGT. The CDR3 nucleotides are TGTGCCAGCAGTCGACAGCCCCTAGATGGCTACACCTTC. Translated: CASSRQPLDGYTF.

In its sample, this clone was seen once. The chain combines TRBV4-3 with TRBJ2-1; D could derive from TRBD1 or TRBD2 (5 bases each). CDR1 and CDR2 from the germline V gene are LGHNA and YSLEER. V was trimmed by 0 bases and J by 4 bases, leaving 13 bases between them. The CDR3 totals 16 residues. The CDR3 reads CASSQDYWGTYNEQFF. The DNA for the CDR3 is TGCGCCAGCAGCCAAGACTATTGGGGGACGTACAATGAGCAGTTCTTC.

The chain links TRBV6-4 to TRBJ2-5; 7 bases are a match to TRBD1. V shed 6 bases, J shed 4 bases, and the junction held 14 bases outside the gene matches. Germline CDR1 MRHNA, CDR2 SNTAGT. The CDR3 is 16 residues long. CDR3 nucleotides: TGTGCCAGCAGCGCTCTGGACAGGCGAGTGGGAGAGACCCAGTACTTC. Translation: CASSALDRRVGETQYF.

The rearrangement links TRBV11-2 to TRBJ1-2; 7 bases align to TRBD1. From germline, CDR1 is SGHAT and CDR2 FQNNGV. V shed 6 bases and J 5 bases; nucleotides not matched to a gene: 12. CDR3 length: 15 residues. DNA for the CDR3: TGTGCCAGCAGACCTGACAGGGATCAGTGGTATGGCTACACCTTC. This translates into CASRPDRDQWYGYTF.

For this clone: Other DNA sequences of this sample code for an identical CDR3. The J gene is TRBJ1-5, the V gene TRBV27, with unresolved D. Germline V gene lookup returns CDR1 MNHEY and CDR2 SMNVEV (reference sequence). Trimming cost V 2 bases and J 0 bases, with 2 bases left between them. This CDR3 is built from 13 residues. Here the CDR3 reads CASSLVSNQPQHF. CDR3 nucleotides: TGTGCCAGCAGTTTAGTTAGCAATCAGCCCCAGCATTTT.

The chain carries TRBV11-1 and TRBJ1-6; D not resolved. The V end lost 5 bases, the J end lost 5 bases, and 7 bases lay between the germline ends. Germline V gene lookup returns CDR1 SGHAT and CDR2 FQDESV (reference sequence). This CDR3 spans 13 amino acids. The CDR3 sequence is CASSPDHNSPLHF. CDR3 DNA: TGTGCCAGCAGCCCAGATCATAATTCACCCCTCCACTTT.

The CDR3 reads CAWNVGLAKNIQYF. CDR3 bases: TGTGCCTGGAACGTGGGATTAGCCAAAAACATTCAGTACTTC. V is TRBV30 and J is TRBJ2-4, with no clear D. The CDR3 covers 14 residues. Trimming shortened V by 4 bases and J by 0 bases, and 10 bases separated the two germline ends. Looked up from germline, CDR1 is GTSNPN and CDR2 is SVGIG (reference sequence).

This clone was seen once. The chain is built from TRBV7-9 and TRBJ1-1; D is undetermined. The V end was cut by 3 bases, the J end by 1 base, with 9 bases between. The germline CDR1 and CDR2 sequences are SEHNR and FQNEAQ (reference sequence). This CDR3 comprises 14 residues. The CDR3 nucleotides read TGTGCCAGCAGCTTTTCTGCGCAGAACACTGAAGCTTTCTTT. Its protein is CASSFSAQNTEAFF. Supplemented by reference TRBV7-9 and TRBJ1-1, the full variable domain reads DTGVSQNPRHKITKRGQNVTFRCDPISEHNRLYWYRQTLGQGPEFLTYFQNEAQLEKSRLLSDRFSAERPKGSFSTLEIQRTEQGDSAMYLCASSFSAQNTEAFFGQGTRLTVV.

The chain joins TRBV2 to TRBJ2-3, with D tentatively TRBD2 (6 bases). The CDR3 runs 17 residues. V lost 0 bases and J lost 4, with 17 bases in between. The germline CDR1 and CDR2 sequences are SNHLY and FYNNEI. The CDR3 loop is CASSEAGWEVLADTQYF. CDR3 nucleotide sequence: TGTGCCAGCAGTGAAGCCGGGTGGGAGGTTCTCGCAGATACGCAGTATTTT.

J is TRBJ2-3 and V is TRBV7-9, with D perhaps TRBD2 (7 bases). Trimming took off 1 base at V and 5 bases at J, with 13 bases between the two ends. Germline V gene data show CDR1 as SEHNR and CDR2 as FQNEAQ (reference sequence). The CDR3 covers 15 residues. In DNA form, the CDR3 reads TGTGCCAGCAGCTTAGAGGGGGGGACGAGAGATACGCAGTATTTT. Amino acid sequence: CASSLEGGTRDTQYF.

The V and J genes are TRBV2 and TRBJ1-2; 9 bases are a match to TRBD1. CDR1 is SNHLY, CDR2 FYNNEI, per germline. The CDR3 is made up of 12 amino acids. J lost 7 bases, V lost 4 bases, and 1 base had no gene match. In DNA form, the CDR3 reads TGTGCCAGCAGTGGGGACAGGGCTGGCTACACCTTC. Translation gives CASSGDRAGYTF.

V and J are TRBV5-1 and TRBJ1-5; D is uncertain. CDR1 and CDR2 (germline): SGHRS, YFSETQ. The CDR3 has 17 amino acids. V lost 0 bases to trimming and J lost 4 bases, with 17 bases between them. The CDR3 DNA sequence: TGCGCCAGCAGCTTGGTTCTGGGAACGGGGAGGAATCAGCCCCAGCATTTT. It encodes CASSLVLGTGRNQPQHF.

The CDR3 DNA follows: TGTGCCAGCAGGTACGAAGACAGGCTAAATTCACCCCTCCACTTT. Its translation is CASRYEDRLNSPLHF. The rearrangement links TRBV6-5 to TRBJ1-6; D may be TRBD1 (6 bases). The CDR3 totals 15 residues. Germline V gives CDR1 MNHEY, CDR2 SVGAGI. V was clipped by 6 bases and J by 7 bases, with 16 bases between them.

This chain connects TRBV7-9 to TRBJ2-5; 12 bases are shared with TRBD1. V shed 5 bases, J shed 4 bases, and the junction held 8 bases outside the gene matches. This CDR3 is 16 amino acids long. Looked up from germline, CDR1 is SEHNR and CDR2 is FQNEAQ (reference sequence). As DNA, the CDR3 is TGTGCCAGCAGCAGACCGGGACAGGGGGCTTTAGAGACCCAGTACTTC. Translating it yields CASSRPGQGALETQYF. The full variable domain, in which reference TRBV7-9 and TRBJ2-5 provide the parts outside the CDR3, is DTGVSQNPRHKITKRGQNVTFRCDPISEHNRLYWYRQTLGQGPEFLTYFQNEAQLEKSRLLSDRFSAERPKGSFSTLEIQRTEQGDSAMYLCASSRPGQGALETQYFGPGTRLLVL.

The rearrangement links TRBV30 to TRBJ2-7; D perhaps matches TRBD1 (6 bases). This CDR3 spans 14 amino acids. Germline V CDR1 and CDR2: GTSNPN, SVGIG (reference sequence). The V end was cut by 3 bases, the J end by 12 bases, with 24 bases between. The CDR3 loop reads CAWSLGTPQTSLYF. Here the CDR3 DNA reads TGTGCCTGGAGCCTCGGGACACCCCAGACCTCCCTGTACTTC. The full variable domain, completed using reference TRBV30 and TRBJ2-7, is SQTIHQWPATLVQPVGSPLSLECTVEGTSNPNLYWYRQAAGRGLQLLFYSVGIGQISSEVPQNLSASRPQDRQFILSSKKLLLSDSGFYLCAWSLGTPQTSLYFGPGTRLTVT.

To note about this clone: This may arise from a read error, as a much more abundant clone is one base away. The V and J genes are TRBV2 and TRBJ1-5, with TRBD1 matching 11 bases. Matching the DNA end better, TRBJ2-3 makes the J call doubtful. Germline CDR1 reads SNHLY; CDR2 reads FYNNEI. This CDR3 has 16 residues. The CDR3 coding sequence is TGTGCCAGCAGTGATGACTGGACAGGGGGCAATCAGCCCCAGTATTTT. Its translation is CASSDDWTGGNQPQYF.

The chain employs TRBV30 and TRBJ1-4; 7 bases agree with TRBD1. This CDR3 is built from 15 residues. Germline values: CDR1 GTSNPN, CDR2 SVGIG (reference sequence). V lost 4 bases and J lost 2; bases outside the gene matches: 7. The CDR3 DNA reads as TGTGCCTGGACGTCCGGGACAGAGACTAATGAAAAACTGTTTTTT. As protein: CAWTSGTETNEKLFF. Using reference TRBV30 and TRBJ1-4 for the parts outside the CDR3, the full variable domain is SQTIHQWPATLVQPVGSPLSLECTVEGTSNPNLYWYRQAAGRGLQLLFYSVGIGQISSEVPQNLSASRPQDRQFILSSKKLLLSDSGFYLCAWTSGTETNEKLFFGSGTQLSVL.

As to this clone: The same CDR3 is also encoded by other DNA sequences in this sample. This rearrangement joins TRBV6-5 to TRBJ2-5; the D is unclear. The CDR3 has 11 residues. The germline CDR1 and CDR2 sequences are MNHEY and SVGAGI. With 8 bases removed from V and 5 bases from J, the gap between germline ends came to 9 bases. In DNA form, the CDR3 reads TGTGCCAGCGCCCGTGGGGAGACCCAGTACTTC. It translates to CASARGETQYF.